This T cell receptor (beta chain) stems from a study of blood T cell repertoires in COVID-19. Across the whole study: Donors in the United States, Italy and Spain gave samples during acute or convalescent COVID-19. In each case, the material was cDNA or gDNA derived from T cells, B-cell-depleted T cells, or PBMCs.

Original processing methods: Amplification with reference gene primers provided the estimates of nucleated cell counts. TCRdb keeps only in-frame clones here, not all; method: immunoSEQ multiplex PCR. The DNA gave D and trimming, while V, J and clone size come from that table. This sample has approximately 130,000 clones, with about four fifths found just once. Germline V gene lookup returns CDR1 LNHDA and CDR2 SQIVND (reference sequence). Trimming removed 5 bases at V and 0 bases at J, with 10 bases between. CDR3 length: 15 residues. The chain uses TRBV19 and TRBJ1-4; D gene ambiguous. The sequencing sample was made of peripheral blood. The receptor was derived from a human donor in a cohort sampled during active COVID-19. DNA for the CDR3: TGTGCCAGTAGTCTCAACAGTGCAACTAATGAAAAACTGTTTTTT. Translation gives CASSLNSATNEKLFF.